One and the same sample provided the 32 T cell receptor beta chains below, sequenced in a study of patients and donors after allogeneic stem cell transplantation. TCRdb independently ran MiXCR on the RT-PCR reads; one entry per CDR3 protein. The top ten clones hold approximately 10% of a sample with 200,000 to 250,000 distinct CDR3 sequences, roughly an eighth of them seen once. The sample comprised blood, either unsorted or a sorted T cell fraction (not recorded which). These receptors came from a human donor who was either an allogeneic HSCT recipient or a stem cell or donor lymphocyte infusion donor (not recorded which). It is not recorded whose cells these are; they may come from a transplant donor.

This clonotype has at least ten counts. The chain links TRBV5-1 to TRBJ1-4, with 9 bases identical to TRBD1. Unmatched junction bases numbered 10, after V lost 5 bases and J lost 8 bases. Germline V gene data show CDR1 as SGHRS and CDR2 as YFSETQ. CDR3 length: 15 amino acids. The CDR3 loop is CASRQGAAAEEKLFF. The CDR3 DNA sequence: TGCGCCAGCAGACAGGGGGCGGCGGCAGAGGAAAAACTGTTTTTT.

This clonotype was observed a handful of times. This rearrangement joins TRBV5-1 to TRBJ2-2; D call uncertain. V was pared by 7 bases and J by 0 bases, with 10 bases between. Germline CDR1 SGHRS, CDR2 YFSETQ. CDR3 size: 14 residues. This CDR3 is CASRSQANTGELFF. The CDR3 nucleotides read TGCGCCAGCCGATCCCAGGCGAACACCGGGGAGCTGTTTTTT.

This clonotype was seen ten or more times. The V and J genes are TRBV4-3 and TRBJ2-7, with TRBD1 matching 10 bases. Trimming at V came to 4 bases and at J to 2 bases, leaving 5 bases not matched to a gene. CDR1 LGHNA and CDR2 YSLEER come from the germline V gene. CDR3 length equals 15 residues. DNA for the CDR3: TGCGCCAGCAGCCGGGGGACAGGGGACACCTACGAGCAGTACTTC. Residues: CASSRGTGDTYEQYF.

In its sample, this clonotype was seen many times. V and J are TRBV20-1 and TRBJ2-5; 7 nucleotides match TRBD1. Germline values: CDR1 DFQATT, CDR2 SNEGSKA (reference sequence). This CDR3 has 14 amino acids. V lost 2 bases, J lost 0 bases, and 3 bases stayed unmatched. DNA of the CDR3: TGCAGTGCTAGATTGACAGGGTACCAAGAGACCCAGTACTTC. It translates to CSARLTGYQETQYF.

This chain uses TRBV5-4 with TRBJ2-1; 8 bases fit TRBD2. The V and J ends lost 3 bases and 6 bases, in that order; junction bases with no gene match: 8. The CDR3 is made up of 15 amino acids. Germline CDR1 SGHNT, CDR2 YYREEE (reference sequence). CDR3 DNA sequence: TGTGCCAGCAGCTCCCAGCGGGAGACTCGCAATGAGCAGTTCTTC. Translated, it gives CASSSQRETRNEQFF.

This clonotype came up many times. The chain links TRBV7-6 to TRBJ2-7; TRBD2 matches 9 bases. V lost 5 bases to trimming and J lost 4 bases; unmatched junction nucleotides: 12. Germline V CDR1 and CDR2: SGHVS, FNYEAQ. The CDR3 contains 16 residues. The CDR3 nucleotides read TGTGCCAGCAGCCTAGGGTCTGGTAGCGGGGGTTACGAGCAGTACTTC. Translating gives CASSLGSGSGGYEQYF.

J is TRBJ2-3 and V is TRBV3-1; 13 bases are shared with TRBD2. CDR1 LGHDT and CDR2 YNNKEL come from the germline V gene (reference sequence). CDR3 length: 16 amino acids. The V segment lost 6 bases and the J segment 5 bases; nucleotides outside the gene matches: 8. The CDR3 DNA sequence: TGTGCCAGCAGTCTAAGGACTAGCGGGAGTCAAGATACGCAGTATTTT. It specifies CASSLRTSGSQDTQYF.

The chain employs TRBV6-1 and TRBJ2-5, with D maybe TRBD1 (6 bases). CDR1 MNHNS and CDR2 SASEGT come from the germline V gene. Trimming shortened V by 8 bases and J by 4 bases, and 17 bases separated the two germline ends. The CDR3 has 14 amino acids. The CDR3 is CASGVGRGPETQYF. CDR3 in DNA: TGTGCCAGCGGGGTTGGCAGGGGCCCAGAGACCCAGTACTTC.

Ten or more counts support this clonotype. The chain combines TRBV7-7 with TRBJ2-3; 8 bases are shared with TRBD2. Losses at the gene ends were 5 bases for V and 4 bases for J; bases not matched to a gene: 5. This CDR3 is 14 amino acids long. Germline assignment: CDR1 SSHAT and CDR2 FNYEAQ (reference sequence). CDR3 sequence (DNA): TGTGCCAGCAGCATTGGACTAGCCCCAGATACGCAGTATTTT. This gives the protein CASSIGLAPDTQYF. Full variable domain (missing parts from reference TRBV7-7 and TRBJ2-3): GAGVSQSPRYKVTKRGQDVTLRCDPISSHATLYWYQQALGQGPEFLTYFNYEAQPDKSGLPSDRFSAERPEGSISTLTIQRTEQRDSAMYRCASSIGLAPDTQYFGPGTRLTVL.

This clonotype was counted ten times or more. The V call is TRBV24-1, the J call TRBJ2-2; the D gene is possibly TRBD1 (6 bases). The V gene's germline CDR1 is KGHDR and CDR2 SFDVKD. V gave up 2 bases and J gave up 4 bases, with 7 bases separating them. The CDR3 has 14 residues. The CDR3 loop is CATSDWTVTGELFF. CDR3 DNA: TGTGCCACCAGTGATTGGACAGTCACCGGGGAGCTGTTTTTT.

This clonotype was seen a few times. The chain links TRBV25-1 to TRBJ1-4; TRBD1 agrees at 9 bases. This CDR3 is 16 amino acids long. The germline V gene encodes CDR1 MGHDK and CDR2 SYGVNS. Losses at the gene ends were 3 bases for V and 2 bases for J; bases not matched to a gene: 4. The CDR3 DNA reads TGTGCCAGCAGTGACCCTGGGACAGGGACTAATGAAAAACTGTTTTTT. Amino acid sequence: CASSDPGTGTNEKLFF.

The chain links TRBV2 to TRBJ2-4, with D possibly TRBD2 on 5 matching bases. Germline lookup yields CDR1 SNHLY and CDR2 FYNNEI. The CDR3 is 12 residues long. Between the trimmed V and J ends, which lost 7 bases and 8 bases, there was a span of 12 bases. The CDR3 DNA follows: TGTGCCAGCACCGGGGAGAGTCACATTCAGTACTTC. The encoded protein is CASTGESHIQYF.

The CDR3 nucleotides read TGTGCCAGCAGTTTCCCCGGACAGGGAGGGCAAGAGACCCAGTACTTC. Residues: CASSFPGQGGQETQYF. V usage is TRBV28 and J usage is TRBJ2-5; a weak D match, TRBD1 (8 bases). CDR3 size: 16 residues. Germline V gene sequence: CDR1 MDHEN, CDR2 SYDVKM. Trimming took off 3 bases at V and 2 bases at J, with 16 bases between the two ends.

This clonotype was recorded at least ten times. The chain couples TRBV15 to TRBJ2-4; D gene uncertain. Trimming left V 0 bases short and J 3 bases short, with 6 bases between. The CDR3 runs to 14 residues. The V gene's germline CDR1 is LNHNV and CDR2 YYDKDF (reference sequence). CDR3 DNA: TGTGCCACCAGCAGAGAGAAAGGCAAAAACATTCAGTACTTC. Protein: CATSREKGKNIQYF.

This clonotype was counted at least ten times. The rearrangement links TRBV12-3 or TRBV12-4 to TRBJ2-3, with D possibly matching TRBD2 (5 bases). V shed 4 bases and J shed 0 bases, with 11 bases lying between them. CDR3 length equals 15 residues. The CDR3 DNA reads as TGTGCCAGCAGTTCCCCGGGATTAAGCACAGATACGCAGTATTTT. Translated: CASSSPGLSTDTQYF.

This clonotype was seen a few times. The chain links TRBV6-5 to TRBJ1-2; D remains unclear. V was cut by 2 bases and J by 4 bases, with 14 bases left in between. The CDR3 sequence is 15 residues long. Germline V gene data show CDR1 as MNHEY and CDR2 as SVGAGI. This CDR3 is CASSYERDSTYGYTF. The CDR3 DNA sequence: TGTGCCAGCAGTTACGAGCGGGATAGTACCTATGGCTACACCTTC.

This clonotype has only a few counts. The rearrangement uses TRBV20-1 and TRBJ2-2; D is unclear. This CDR3 region has 13 residues. Germline V lookup: CDR1 DFQATT, CDR2 SNEGSKA (reference sequence). V lost 3 bases and J lost 4, with 9 bases in between. CDR3 nucleotides: TGCAGTGCTAGCACCAGGAGCACCGGGGAGCTGTTTTTT. It yields the protein CSASTRSTGELFF.

The rearrangement uses TRBV2 and TRBJ2-2, with 7 bases fitting TRBD2. Trimming cost V 6 bases and J 7 bases; bases outside gene matches: 5. There are 13 residues in the CDR3. Germline V gives CDR1 SNHLY, CDR2 FYNNEI. The CDR3 loop is CASRAGRDGELFF. CDR3 in DNA: TGTGCCAGCAGAGCAGGGAGGGACGGGGAGCTGTTTTTT.

This clonotype occurred a few times. The chain recombines TRBV4-2 with TRBJ1-6; D unclear. CDR1 LGHNA and CDR2 YNFKEQ come from the germline V gene. There are 15 residues in the CDR3. Trimming took off 0 bases at V and 10 bases at J, with 13 bases between the two ends. The CDR3 sequence is CASSQDLAPDSPLHF. The CDR3 coding sequence is TGTGCCAGCAGCCAAGATCTTGCACCCGACTCACCCCTCCACTTT.

V gene TRBV5-1 combines with J gene TRBJ2-5; the D is unclear. The germline V gene encodes CDR1 SGHRS and CDR2 YFSETQ. V dropped 1 base and J dropped 2 bases, with 3 bases sitting between them. The CDR3 consists of 12 residues. CDR3 nucleotides: TGCGCCAGCAGCTTGAGGCAAGAGACCCAGTACTTC. As protein: CASSLRQETQYF.

The V gene is TRBV29-1, the J gene TRBJ2-5; TRBD2 aligns across 7 bases. The germline V gene has CDR1 SQVTM and CDR2 ANQGSEA. This CDR3 contains 14 residues. After removal of 5 bases from V and 5 bases from J, the junction contained 11 bases not matched to a gene. The DNA of the CDR3 is TGCAGCGTTATTGTCGGCGGGAGCCGGGAGACCCAGTACTTC. Translated: CSVIVGGSRETQYF.

This clonotype has a count of ten or more. The rearrangement links TRBV28 to TRBJ2-1, with 8 bases that match TRBD1. J lost 14 bases, V lost 2 bases, and 8 bases had no gene match. The CDR3 runs to 13 residues. Germline CDR1 MDHEN, CDR2 SYDVKM. CDR3 loop: CASSLATWTGKFF. For the CDR3, the DNA is TGTGCCAGCAGTTTAGCTACGTGGACAGGGAAGTTCTTC.

This clonotype was observed many times. This chain uses TRBV4-3 with TRBJ1-2; a weak D match, TRBD1 (5 bases). CDR3 length: 15 residues. Germline V gene lookup returns CDR1 LGHNA and CDR2 YSLEER. V lost 0 bases, J lost 4 bases, and 12 bases lay in between. CDR3 region: CASSQDLPGVYGYTF. CDR3 in DNA: TGCGCCAGCAGCCAAGATCTTCCGGGGGTCTATGGCTACACCTTC.

This clonotype has a count of ten or more. The rearrangement joins TRBV25-1 to TRBJ1-1; TRBD1 matches 10 bases. This CDR3 comprises 13 residues. CDR1 and CDR2 (germline): MGHDK, SYGVNS. J was trimmed by 9 bases and V by 8 bases; bases with no gene match: 9. The CDR3 bases are TGTGCCAGCGGGAAGGGACAGGGGTATAAAGCTTTCTTT. Protein sequence: CASGKGQGYKAFF.

The table lists this clonotype with many counts. This chain uses TRBV20-1 with TRBJ1-1; D perhaps matches TRBD1 (6 bases). V lost 6 bases and J lost 5, with 22 bases in between. Germline V CDR1 and CDR2: DFQATT, SNEGSKA (reference sequence). This CDR3 has 15 residues. The CDR3 protein is CSATPPQGGGTEAFF. CDR3 sequence (DNA): TGCAGTGCCACACCTCCCCAAGGGGGAGGGACTGAAGCTTTCTTT.

This clonotype was observed a few times. The chain carries TRBV7-6 and TRBJ1-4; maybe TRBD1 (6 bases). This CDR3 spans 15 amino acids. Trimming removed 0 bases from V and 6 bases from J, with 11 bases in between. Per the germline V gene, CDR1 is SGHVS and CDR2 is FNYEAQ. This CDR3 reads CASSLAPRQDEKLFF. The CDR3 bases are TGTGCCAGCAGCTTAGCCCCACGACAGGATGAAAAACTGTTTTTT.

The count of this clonotype is one. The genes are TRBV21-1 and TRBJ2-3; TRBD1 was called by the table and not checked on the DNA. TRBV21-1 is a listed pseudogene. The CDR3 totals 17 residues. The DNA of the CDR3 is TGTGCCAGCAGCAAAAGAGACAGGGGGCTTTCCACAGATACGCAGTATTTT. It codes for CASSKRDRGLSTDTQYF.

The chain combines TRBV5-6 with TRBJ1-2, with a weak D call TRBD1 (5 bases). Germline-derived CDR1 and CDR2 are SGHDT and YYEEEE. The CDR3 is 15 amino acids. Trimming shortened V by 4 bases and J by 4 bases, and 17 bases separated the two germline ends. Here the CDR3 DNA reads TGTGCCAGCAGCCCGCCAGGGCAACCCTCCTATGGCTACACCTTC. Translating it yields CASSPPGQPSYGYTF.

The chain uses TRBV6-1 and TRBJ1-1; TRBD1 aligns across 9 bases. This CDR3 has 14 residues. Trimming took 6 bases from V and 2 from J; bases not matched to a gene: 4. CDR1 is MNHNS and CDR2 is SASEGT in the germline V gene. CDR3 residues: CASRTGGSNTEAFF. CDR3 nucleotide sequence: TGTGCCAGCAGGACAGGGGGGTCCAACACTGAAGCTTTCTTT.

V is TRBV11-1 and J is TRBJ2-3, with D perhaps TRBD1 (6 bases). Germline lookup yields CDR1 SGHAT and CDR2 FQDESV (reference sequence). This CDR3 is 13 amino acids long. V was cut by 3 bases and J by 3 bases, with 7 bases left in between. CDR3 residues: CASSFDRTDTQYF. In DNA form, the CDR3 reads TGTGCCAGCAGCTTCGACAGGACAGATACGCAGTATTTT. The variable domain in full, with the rest retrieved from reference TRBV11-1 and TRBJ2-3, is EAEVAQSPRYKITEKSQAVAFWCDPISGHATLYWYRQILGQGPELLVQFQDESVVDDSQLPKDRFSAERLKGVDSTLKIQPAELGDSAMYLCASSFDRTDTQYFGPGTRLTVL.

This clonotype has a count of ten or more. The V and J genes are TRBV7-2 and TRBJ1-2; D gene unclear. CDR1 and CDR2 from the germline V gene are SGHTA and FQGNSA. Trimming removed 1 base from V and 5 bases from J, with 14 bases in between. CDR3 size: 15 residues. CDR3 loop: CASSLEGSPRYGYTF. The CDR3 DNA is TGTGCCAGCAGCTTAGAGGGATCCCCTAGATATGGCTACACCTTC.

The chain joins TRBV12-3 or TRBV12-4 to TRBJ1-1, with unresolved D. The CDR3 extends over 16 amino acids. V gave up 6 bases and J gave up 3 bases, with 20 bases separating them. CDR3 sequence (DNA): TGTGCCAGCAGCCCGACTGCAGGCGGGCGGGACACTGAAGCTTTCTTT. As protein: CASSPTAGGRDTEAFF.